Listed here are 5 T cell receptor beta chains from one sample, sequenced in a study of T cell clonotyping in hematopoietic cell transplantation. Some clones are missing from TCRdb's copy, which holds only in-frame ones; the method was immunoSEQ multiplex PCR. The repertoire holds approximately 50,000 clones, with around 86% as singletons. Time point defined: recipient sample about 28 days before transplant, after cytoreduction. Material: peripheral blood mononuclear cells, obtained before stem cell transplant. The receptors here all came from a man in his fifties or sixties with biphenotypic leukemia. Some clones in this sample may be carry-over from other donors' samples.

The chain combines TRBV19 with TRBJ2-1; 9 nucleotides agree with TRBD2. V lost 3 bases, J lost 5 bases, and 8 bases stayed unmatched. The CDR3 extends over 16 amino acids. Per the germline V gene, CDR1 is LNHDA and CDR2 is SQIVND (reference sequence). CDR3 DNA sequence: TGTGCCAGTAGTATCATAGCGGGAGAGGCAGACAATGAGCAGTTCTTC. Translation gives CASSIIAGEADNEQFF.

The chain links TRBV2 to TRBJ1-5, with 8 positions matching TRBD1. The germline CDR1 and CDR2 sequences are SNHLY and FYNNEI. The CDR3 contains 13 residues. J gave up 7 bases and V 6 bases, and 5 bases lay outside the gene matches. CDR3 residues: CASREDRAQPQHF. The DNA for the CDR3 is TGTGCCAGCAGGGAGGACAGGGCCCAGCCCCAGCATTTT.

Here the CDR3 reads CASSLPGGKNIQYF. The CDR3, as DNA: TGCGCCAGCAGCTTGCCAGGGGGCAAAAACATTCAGTACTTC. V and J are TRBV5-1 and TRBJ2-4; 7 bases fit TRBD1. Trimming took 1 base from V and 3 from J; bases not matched to a gene: 1. The CDR3 contains 14 residues. The germline V gene encodes CDR1 SGHRS and CDR2 YFSETQ.

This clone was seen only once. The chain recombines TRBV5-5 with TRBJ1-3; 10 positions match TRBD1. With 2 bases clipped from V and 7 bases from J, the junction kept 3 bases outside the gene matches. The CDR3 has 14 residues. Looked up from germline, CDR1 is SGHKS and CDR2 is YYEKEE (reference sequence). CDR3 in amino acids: CASSFGQGENTIYF. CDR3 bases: TGTGCCAGCAGCTTCGGACAGGGGGAGAACACCATATATTTT.

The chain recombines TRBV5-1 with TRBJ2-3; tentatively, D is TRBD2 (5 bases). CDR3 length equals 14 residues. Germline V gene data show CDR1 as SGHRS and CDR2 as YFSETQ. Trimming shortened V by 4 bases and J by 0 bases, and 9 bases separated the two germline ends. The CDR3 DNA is TGCGCCAGCAGCATTAGCGTGAGCACAGATACGCAGTATTTT. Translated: CASSISVSTDTQYF.